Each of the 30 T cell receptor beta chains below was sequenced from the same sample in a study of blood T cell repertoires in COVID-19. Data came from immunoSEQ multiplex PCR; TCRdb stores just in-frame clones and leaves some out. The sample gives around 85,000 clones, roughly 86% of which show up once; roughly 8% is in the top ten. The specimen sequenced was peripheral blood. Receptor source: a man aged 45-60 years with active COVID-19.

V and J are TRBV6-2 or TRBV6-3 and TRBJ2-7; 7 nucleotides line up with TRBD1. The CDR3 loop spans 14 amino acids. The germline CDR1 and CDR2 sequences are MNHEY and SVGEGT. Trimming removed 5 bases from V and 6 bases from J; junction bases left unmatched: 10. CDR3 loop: CASSRTGTFGEQYF. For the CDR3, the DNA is TGTGCCAGCAGTCGGACAGGAACGTTCGGCGAGCAGTACTTC.

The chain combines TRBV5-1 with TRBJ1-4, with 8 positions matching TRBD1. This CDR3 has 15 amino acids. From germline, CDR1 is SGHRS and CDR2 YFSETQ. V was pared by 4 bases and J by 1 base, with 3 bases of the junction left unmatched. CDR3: CASSRQGQTNEKLFF. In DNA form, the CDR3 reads TGCGCCAGCAGCCGACAGGGGCAAACTAATGAAAAACTGTTTTTT.

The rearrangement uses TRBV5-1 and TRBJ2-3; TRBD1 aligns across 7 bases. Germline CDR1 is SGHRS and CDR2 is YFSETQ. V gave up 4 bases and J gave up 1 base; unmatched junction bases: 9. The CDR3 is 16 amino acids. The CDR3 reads CASSRDREGGTDTQYF. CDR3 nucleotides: TGCGCCAGCAGCCGAGACAGGGAAGGAGGCACAGATACGCAGTATTTT.

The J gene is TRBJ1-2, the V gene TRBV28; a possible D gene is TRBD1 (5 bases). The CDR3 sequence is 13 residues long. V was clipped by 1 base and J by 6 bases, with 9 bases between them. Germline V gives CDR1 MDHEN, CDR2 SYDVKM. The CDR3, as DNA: TGTGCCAGCAGTTTATTATTAGGGGATGGCTACACCTTC. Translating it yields CASSLLLGDGYTF.

The CDR3 DNA is TGCGCCAGCAGCCAAGTACAAGGTGTGAGGGATAGGGCTAATGAAAAACTGTTTTTT. This gives the protein CASSQVQGVRDRANEKLFF. This chain uses TRBV4-1 with TRBJ1-4; no reliable D call. This CDR3 has 19 residues. Trimming removed 1 base from V and 3 bases from J, with 21 bases in between. Per germline, CDR1 MGHRA and CDR2 YSYEKL.

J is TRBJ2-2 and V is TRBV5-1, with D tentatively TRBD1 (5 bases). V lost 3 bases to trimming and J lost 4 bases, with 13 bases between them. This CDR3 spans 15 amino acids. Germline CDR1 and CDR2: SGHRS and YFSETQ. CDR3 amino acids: CASSSLQGGTGELFF. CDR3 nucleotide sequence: TGCGCCAGCAGCTCGCTTCAGGGTGGCACCGGGGAGCTGTTTTTT.

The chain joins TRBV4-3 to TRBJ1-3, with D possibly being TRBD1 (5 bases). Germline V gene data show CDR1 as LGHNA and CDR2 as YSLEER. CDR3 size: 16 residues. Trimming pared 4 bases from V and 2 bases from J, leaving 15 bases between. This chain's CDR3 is CASSPIGGVPGNTIYF. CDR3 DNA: TGCGCCAGCAGCCCCATAGGAGGGGTGCCTGGAAACACCATATATTTT.

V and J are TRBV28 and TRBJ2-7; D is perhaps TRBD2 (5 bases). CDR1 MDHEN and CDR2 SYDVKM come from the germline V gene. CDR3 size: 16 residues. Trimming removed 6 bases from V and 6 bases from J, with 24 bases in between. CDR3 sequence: CASSPSFSIRGSEQYF. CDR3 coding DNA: TGTGCCAGCAGCCCGAGTTTCAGTATCCGGGGAAGCGAGCAGTACTTC.

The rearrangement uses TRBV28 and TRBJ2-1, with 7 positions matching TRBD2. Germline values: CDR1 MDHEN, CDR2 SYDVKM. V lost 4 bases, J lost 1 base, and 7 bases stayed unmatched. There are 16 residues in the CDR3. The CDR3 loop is CASSSTTGGSYNEQFF. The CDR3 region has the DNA TGTGCCAGCAGTTCGACGACGGGGGGTTCCTACAATGAGCAGTTCTTC.

The DNA for the CDR3 is TGTGCCAGCAGTTACTCGTTGGCACGGGGGAGCACAGATACGCAGTATTTT. It yields the protein CASSYSLARGSTDTQYF. This chain links TRBV6-2 or TRBV6-3 with TRBJ2-3, with D maybe TRBD2 (6 bases). Germline V gives CDR1 MNHEY, CDR2 SVGEGT. This CDR3 has 17 amino acids. Trimming left V 0 bases short and J 0 bases short, with 13 bases between.

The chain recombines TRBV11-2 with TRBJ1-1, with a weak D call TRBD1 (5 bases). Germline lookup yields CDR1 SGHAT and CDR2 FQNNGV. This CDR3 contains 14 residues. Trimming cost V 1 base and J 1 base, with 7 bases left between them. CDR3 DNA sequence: TGTGCCAGCAGCTTAGGGGGCTGGAACACTGAAGCTTTCTTT. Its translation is CASSLGGWNTEAFF.

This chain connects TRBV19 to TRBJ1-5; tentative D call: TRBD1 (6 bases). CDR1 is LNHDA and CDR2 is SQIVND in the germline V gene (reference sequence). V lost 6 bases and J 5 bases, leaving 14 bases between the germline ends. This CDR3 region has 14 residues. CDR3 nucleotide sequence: TGTGCCAGTAGCACAACAGGGACATATCAGCCCCAGCATTTT. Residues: CASSTTGTYQPQHF. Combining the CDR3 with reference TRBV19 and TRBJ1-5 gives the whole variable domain DGGITQSPKYLFRKEGQNVTLSCEQNLNHDAMYWYRQDPGQGLRLIYYSQIVNDFQKGDIAEGYSVSREKKESFPLTVTSAQKNPTAFYLCASSTTGTYQPQHFGDGTRLSIL.

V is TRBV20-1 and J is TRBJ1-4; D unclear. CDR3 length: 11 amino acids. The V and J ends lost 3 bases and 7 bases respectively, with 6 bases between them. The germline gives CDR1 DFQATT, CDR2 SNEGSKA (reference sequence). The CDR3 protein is CSASLSEKLFF. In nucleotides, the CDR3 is TGCAGTGCTAGTCTCAGTGAAAAACTGTTTTTT.

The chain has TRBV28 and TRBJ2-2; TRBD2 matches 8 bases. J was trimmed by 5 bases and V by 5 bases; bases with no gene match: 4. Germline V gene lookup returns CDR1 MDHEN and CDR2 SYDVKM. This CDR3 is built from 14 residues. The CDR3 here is CASSRGGATGELFF. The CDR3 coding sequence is TGTGCCAGCAGTCGGGGGGGAGCGACCGGGGAGCTGTTTTTT.

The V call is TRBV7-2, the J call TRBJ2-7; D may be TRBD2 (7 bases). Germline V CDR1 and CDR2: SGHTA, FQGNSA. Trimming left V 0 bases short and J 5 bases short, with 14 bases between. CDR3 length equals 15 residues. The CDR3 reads CASSLAGGPPNEQYF. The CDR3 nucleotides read TGTGCCAGCAGCTTAGCGGGGGGGCCGCCTAACGAGCAGTACTTC.

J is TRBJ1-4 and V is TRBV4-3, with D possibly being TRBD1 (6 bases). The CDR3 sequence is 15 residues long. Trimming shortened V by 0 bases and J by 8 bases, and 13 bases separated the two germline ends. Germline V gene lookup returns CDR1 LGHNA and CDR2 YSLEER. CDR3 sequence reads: CASSQEGAHPEKLFF. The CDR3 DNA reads TGCGCCAGCAGCCAAGAGGGGGCTCATCCCGAAAAACTGTTTTTT.

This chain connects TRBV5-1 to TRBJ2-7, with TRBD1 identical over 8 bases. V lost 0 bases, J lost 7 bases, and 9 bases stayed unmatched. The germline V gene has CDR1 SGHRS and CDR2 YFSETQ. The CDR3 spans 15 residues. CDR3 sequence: CASSLDTGGHREQYF. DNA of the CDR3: TGCGCCAGCAGCTTGGATACAGGGGGACATCGGGAGCAGTACTTC.

Here the CDR3 reads CASSQRSYNSPLHF. The CDR3 DNA sequence: TGTGCCAGCAGCCAGAGGTCCTATAATTCACCCCTCCACTTT. J is TRBJ1-6 and V is TRBV3-1 (or the pseudogene TRBV3-2); the D is unclear. V shed 3 bases and J shed 1 base, with 4 bases lying between them. The CDR3 covers 14 residues. Germline V gene data show CDR1 as LGHDT and CDR2 as YNNKEL (reference sequence).

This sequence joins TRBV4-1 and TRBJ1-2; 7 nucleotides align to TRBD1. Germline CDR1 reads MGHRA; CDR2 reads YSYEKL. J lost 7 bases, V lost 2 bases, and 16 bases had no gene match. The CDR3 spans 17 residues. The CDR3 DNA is TGCGCCAGCAGCCAACTCACTCGGCAGGGGGAAGGACGTGGCTACACCTTC. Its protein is CASSQLTRQGEGRGYTF.

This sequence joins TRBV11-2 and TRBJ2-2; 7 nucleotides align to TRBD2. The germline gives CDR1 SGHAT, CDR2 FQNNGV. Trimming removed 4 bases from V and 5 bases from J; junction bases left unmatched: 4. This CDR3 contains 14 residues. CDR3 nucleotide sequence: TGTGCCAGCAGCTCGGGACTATCTACCGGGGAGCTGTTTTTT. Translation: CASSSGLSTGELFF.

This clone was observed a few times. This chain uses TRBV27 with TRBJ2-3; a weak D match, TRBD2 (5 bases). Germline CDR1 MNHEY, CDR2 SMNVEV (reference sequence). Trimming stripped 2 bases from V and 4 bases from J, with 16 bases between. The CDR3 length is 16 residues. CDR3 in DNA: TGTGCCAGCAGTTTAAGCGGTCCCCCTAACTCAGATACGCAGTATTTT. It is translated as CASSLSGPPNSDTQYF.

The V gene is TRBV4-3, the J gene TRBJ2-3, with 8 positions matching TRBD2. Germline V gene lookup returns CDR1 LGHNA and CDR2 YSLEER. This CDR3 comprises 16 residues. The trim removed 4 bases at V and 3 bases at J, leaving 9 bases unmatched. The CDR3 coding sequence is TGCGCCAGCAGCCCCCCGAGCGGGAGAGAGACAGATACGCAGTATTTT. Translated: CASSPPSGRETDTQYF.

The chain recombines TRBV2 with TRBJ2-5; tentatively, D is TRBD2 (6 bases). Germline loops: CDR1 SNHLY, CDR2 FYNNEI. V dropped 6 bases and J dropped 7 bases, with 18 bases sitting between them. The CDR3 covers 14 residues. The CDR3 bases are TGTGCCAGCAGGAGAGAGGGGCGGGGTGGGACCCAGTACTTC. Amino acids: CASRREGRGGTQYF.

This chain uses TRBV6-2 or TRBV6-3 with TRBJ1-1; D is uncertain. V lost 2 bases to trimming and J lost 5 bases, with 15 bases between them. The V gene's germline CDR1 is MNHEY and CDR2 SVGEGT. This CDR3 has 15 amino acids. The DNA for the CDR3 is TGTGCCAGCAGTTACCCCAACCCCGTAGAGACTGAAGCTTTCTTT. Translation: CASSYPNPVETEAFF.

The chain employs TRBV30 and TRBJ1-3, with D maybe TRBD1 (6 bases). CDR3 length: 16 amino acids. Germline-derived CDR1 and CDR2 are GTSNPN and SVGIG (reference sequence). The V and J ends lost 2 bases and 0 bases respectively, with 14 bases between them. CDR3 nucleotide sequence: TGTGCCTGGAGTCTTCCCGGACAGCCCTCTGGAAACACCATATATTTT. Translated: CAWSLPGQPSGNTIYF.

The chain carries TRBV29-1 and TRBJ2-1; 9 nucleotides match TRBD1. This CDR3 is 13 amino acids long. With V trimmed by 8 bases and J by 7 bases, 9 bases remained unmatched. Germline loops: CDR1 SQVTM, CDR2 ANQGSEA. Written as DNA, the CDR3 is TGCAGCATTTGTCCCGGGACAGGGAATGAGCAGTTCTTC. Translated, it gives CSICPGTGNEQFF.

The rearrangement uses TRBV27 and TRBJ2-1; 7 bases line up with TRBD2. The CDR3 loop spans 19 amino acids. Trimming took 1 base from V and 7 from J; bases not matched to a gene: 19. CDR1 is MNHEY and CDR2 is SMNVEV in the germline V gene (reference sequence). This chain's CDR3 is CASSLWAGPTGGSRNEQFF. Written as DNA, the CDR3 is TGTGCCAGCAGTTTATGGGCCGGTCCTACTGGCGGGAGTAGGAATGAGCAGTTCTTC.

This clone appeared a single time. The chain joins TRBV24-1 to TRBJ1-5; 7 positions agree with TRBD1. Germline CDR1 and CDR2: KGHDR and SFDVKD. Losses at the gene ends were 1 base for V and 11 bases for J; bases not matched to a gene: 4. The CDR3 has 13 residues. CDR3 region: CATSDFSRGTQHF. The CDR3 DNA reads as TGTGCCACCAGTGATTTCTCCAGGGGGACCCAGCATTTT.

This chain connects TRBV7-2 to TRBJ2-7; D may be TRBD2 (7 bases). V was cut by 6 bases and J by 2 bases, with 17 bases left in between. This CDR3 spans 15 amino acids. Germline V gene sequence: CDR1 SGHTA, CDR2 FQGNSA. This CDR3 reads CASRQQGGGTYEQYF. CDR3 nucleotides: TGTGCCAGCAGGCAACAAGGGGGGGGGACCTACGAGCAGTACTTC.

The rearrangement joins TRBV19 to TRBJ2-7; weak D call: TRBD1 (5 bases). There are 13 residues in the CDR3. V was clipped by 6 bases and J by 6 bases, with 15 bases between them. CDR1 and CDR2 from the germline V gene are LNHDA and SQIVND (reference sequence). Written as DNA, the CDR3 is TGTGCCAGTAGCACGACAGTGCTGGGCGAGCAGTACTTC. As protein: CASSTTVLGEQYF.